Listed below are T cell receptor beta chains from one sample, sequenced in a study of T cell repertoires in cytomegalovirus infection. These receptors lack a known antigen. Via MiXCR, TCRdb re-called the reads, giving one row per CDR3 protein. The sample lists approximately 910,000 distinct CDR3 sequences; under 40% were seen once. Sample: cultured CD8+ T cells from PBMCs, taken from culture after CMV antigen stimulation. The receptors were sampled from a human donor in good health (CMV status not recorded). Some clones in this sample may be carry-over from other donors' samples. CDR3s include the opening cysteine and the closing phenylalanine or tryptophan. The D gene is left open where the match is weak. The size field is filled for only some rows; it gives once, few, many or a size class.

CDR3 DNA,CDR3 protein,D gene,V gene,clone size,J gene
TGTGCCAGCAGTCCCTCGGTGCTCAGGGAGCAGTTCTTC,CASSPSVLREQFF,NA,TRBV7-9,NA,TRBJ2-1
TGTGCCAGTAGTATAGGTTACCTTTGGGACAGCAATCAGCCCCAGCATTTT,CASSIGYLWDSNQPQHF,NA,TRBV19,NA,TRBJ1-5
TGTGCCAGCAGTCCTCAGGGGGACACTGAAGCTTTCTTT,CASSPQGDTEAFF,TRBD1,TRBV7-6,many,TRBJ1-1
TGTGCCAGCAGTGACGACAGGGGAAGGAACGGCTACACCTTC,CASSDDRGRNGYTF,TRBD1,TRBV6-1,NA,TRBJ1-2
TGTGCCAGCAGTAAAGCTACAGGGTGGAACACTGAAGCTTTCTTT,CASSKATGWNTEAFF,NA,TRBV6-2/TRBV6-3,NA,TRBJ1-1
TGTGCCAGCAGGGCGGGAACCTCCTACGAGCAGTACTTC,CASRAGTSYEQYF,NA,TRBV2,many,TRBJ2-7
TGCGCCAGCAGCCAGACCACAGGGATCTATGGCTACACCTTC,CASSQTTGIYGYTF,NA,TRBV4-1,NA,TRBJ1-2
TGTGCCAGCAGTTTACAGGGGGCGCCGAAAACTGAAGCTTTCTTT,CASSLQGAPKTEAFF,TRBD1,TRBV27,NA,TRBJ1-1
TGTGCCAGCAGTTACTCGTCGACCGGGACAGGGGGCTCTGAAGCTTTCTTT,CASSYSSTGTGGSEAFF,TRBD1,TRBV6-8,NA,TRBJ1-1
TGTGCCAGCACCCTAGACGGCGGGGGGAACTACAATGAGCAGTTCTTC,CASTLDGGGNYNEQFF,TRBD2,TRBV7-8,many,TRBJ2-1
TGTGCCAGCAGCGCCGGGGGGGGCCTAACCGGGGAGCTGTTTTTT,CASSAGGGLTGELFF,TRBD2,TRBV9,once,TRBJ2-2